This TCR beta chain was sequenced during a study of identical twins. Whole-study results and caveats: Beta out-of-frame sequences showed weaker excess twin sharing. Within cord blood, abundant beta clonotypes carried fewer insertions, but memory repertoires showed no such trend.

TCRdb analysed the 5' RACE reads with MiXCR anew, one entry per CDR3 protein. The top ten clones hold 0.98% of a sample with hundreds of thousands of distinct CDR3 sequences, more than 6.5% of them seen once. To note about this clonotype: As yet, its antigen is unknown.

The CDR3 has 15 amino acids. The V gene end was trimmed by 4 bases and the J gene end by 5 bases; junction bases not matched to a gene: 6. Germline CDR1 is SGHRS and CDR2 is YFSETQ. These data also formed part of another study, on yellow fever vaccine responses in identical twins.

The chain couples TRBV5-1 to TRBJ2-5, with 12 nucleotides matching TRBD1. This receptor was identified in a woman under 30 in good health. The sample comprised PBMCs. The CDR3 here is CASSRDRGLGETQYF. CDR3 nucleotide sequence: TGCGCCAGCAGCAGGGACAGGGGGCTTGGGGAGACCCAGTACTTC.